This T cell receptor (beta chain) derives from a study of blood T cells in healthy people across ages. Every sample yielded at least 7 million isolated PBMCs. Together with a sample-barcoded 5' primer, a J-beta primer mix was included in a second PCR lasting roughly 7 to 11 cycles. Each TCR beta cDNA got a 12-nucleotide random molecular identifier. From the 5' RACE reads, TCRdb called clonotypes with MiXCR, one entry per CDR3 protein. The sample yields over 950,000 distinct CDR3 sequences, 35% to 45% seen once. The CDR3 runs 15 residues. V was trimmed by 0 bases and J by 5 bases, leaving 11 bases between them. Germline CDR1 is MNHEY and CDR2 is SVGAGI.

The sample was blood. The chain has TRBV6-5 and TRBJ2-1; D possibly corresponds to TRBD2 (7 bases). The TCR originated in a man aged 18 to 29 in good health. CDR3: CASSYSRGAHNEQFF. CDR3 DNA sequence: TGTGCCAGCAGTTACTCCCGGGGGGCCCACAATGAGCAGTTCTTC.